The 28 T cell receptor beta chains given below trace back to one sample, sequenced in a study of T cells in Graves' hyperthyroidism and ophthalmopathy. TCR beta CDR3 regions were amplified from RNA transcripts. The TCR CDR3 was amplified in a first-round RT-PCR using the HTBI primer set. TCRdb reanalysed the multiplex PCR reads using MiXCR and keeps one entry per CDR3 protein. Found here are more than 50,000 distinct CDR3 sequences, around 53% of them singletons; the top ten hold 2.5% to 3.5%. Sequenced material: blood. Receptor source: an older woman with Graves' ophthalmopathy.

CDR3 sequence (DNA): TGTGCCAGCAGCGACTCGGACAGGGGTTACGAGCAGTACTTC. This encodes CASSDSDRGYEQYF. The V gene is TRBV9, the J gene TRBJ2-7; 9 bases are shared with TRBD1. From germline, CDR1 is SGDLS and CDR2 YYNGEE. The V and J ends lost 3 bases and 4 bases, in that order; junction bases with no gene match: 5. CDR3 size: 14 residues.

There are many counts of this clonotype. V usage is TRBV27 and J usage is TRBJ1-1; D not certain. The CDR3 consists of 12 residues. Germline lookup yields CDR1 MNHEY and CDR2 SMNVEV (reference sequence). Trimming left V 7 bases short and J 5 bases short, with 11 bases between. The DNA of the CDR3 is TGTGCCAGCATATCCGGGAAAACTGAAGCTTTCTTT. Its translation: CASISGKTEAFF.

The chain has TRBV5-1 and TRBJ2-2, with 10 bases aligning to TRBD1. The junction had 2 bases not matched to a gene; V was cut back by 5 bases and J by 4 bases. The CDR3 is 14 residues long. Germline-derived CDR1 and CDR2 are SGHRS and YFSETQ. The CDR3 reads CASRRTGGTGELFF. Here the CDR3 DNA reads TGCGCCAGCAGGAGGACAGGGGGCACCGGGGAGCTGTTTTTT.

The CDR3 here is CASSRTSGGGADTQYF. CDR3 DNA: TGTGCCAGCAGCAGGACTAGCGGGGGGGGCGCAGATACGCAGTATTTT. V usage is TRBV7-2 and J usage is TRBJ2-3, with TRBD2 identical over 15 bases. The V segment lost 5 bases and the J segment 4 bases; nucleotides outside the gene matches: 4. Germline V gives CDR1 SGHTA, CDR2 FQGNSA. The CDR3 has 16 residues. Combining the CDR3 with reference TRBV7-2 and TRBJ2-3 gives the whole variable domain GAGVSQSPSNKVTEKGKDVELRCDPISGHTALYWYRQSLGQGLEFLIYFQGNSAPDKSGLPSDRFSAERTGGSVSTLTIQRTQQEDSAVYLCASSRTSGGGADTQYFGPGTRLTVL.

This clonotype was counted once. This chain uses TRBV20-1 with TRBJ2-1, with unresolved D. The V end was cut by 3 bases, the J end by 6 bases, with 12 bases between. CDR3 length equals 13 residues. From germline, CDR1 is DFQATT and CDR2 SNEGSKA (reference sequence). The CDR3 DNA sequence: TGCAGTGCTAGGGGCGGAGTGGGCAATGAGCAGTTCTTC. It encodes CSARGGVGNEQFF.

In its sample, this clonotype was seen many times. V gene TRBV7-9 combines with J gene TRBJ2-4, with TRBD1 matching 9 bases. J lost 9 bases, V lost 3 bases, and 3 bases had no gene match. The CDR3 covers 13 residues. Germline-derived CDR1 and CDR2 are SEHNR and FQNEAQ (reference sequence). The CDR3 DNA reads TGTGCCAGCAGCTTGGGACAGGGCGGCATTCAGTACTTC. Translating it yields CASSLGQGGIQYF.

This clonotype was counted many times. V is TRBV18 and J is TRBJ2-1; D uncertain. V dropped 3 bases and J dropped 6 bases, with 6 bases sitting between them. The CDR3 length is 12 residues. Germline V gene lookup returns CDR1 KGHSH and CDR2 LQKENI. The CDR3 DNA reads TGTGCCAGCTCACCGGCCTCCAATGAGCAGTTCTTC. This gives the protein CASSPASNEQFF.

The chain joins TRBV2 to TRBJ2-7; maybe TRBD2 (5 bases). Germline V lookup: CDR1 SNHLY, CDR2 FYNNEI. V was pared by 8 bases and J by 0 bases, with 5 bases between. The CDR3 length is 11 residues. CDR3 amino acids: CASGGSYEQYF. CDR3 bases: TGTGCCAGCGGAGGCTCCTACGAGCAGTACTTC.

This clonotype was counted at least ten times. V and J are TRBV11-1 and TRBJ2-1; D not certain. CDR3 size: 13 residues. The V gene lost 5 bases and the J gene lost 4 bases, with 9 bases spanning the gap. Germline V gives CDR1 SGHAT, CDR2 FQDESV (reference sequence). CDR3 DNA sequence: TGTGCCAGCAGCCGGCCTGGATACAATGAGCAGTTCTTC. It translates to CASSRPGYNEQFF.

The rearrangement uses TRBV28 and TRBJ1-2, with D possibly being TRBD1 (6 bases). Trimming pared 5 bases from V and 5 bases from J, leaving 15 bases between. The germline gives CDR1 MDHEN, CDR2 SYDVKM. The CDR3 totals 14 residues. The CDR3 is CASSLEQGGYGYTF. The CDR3 bases are TGTGCCAGCAGTCTCGAACAGGGAGGATATGGCTACACCTTC.

This chain connects TRBV5-1 to TRBJ1-3; 7 bases agree with TRBD1. The V gene's germline CDR1 is SGHRS and CDR2 YFSETQ. V trimming: 3 bases; J trimming: 0 bases; junction bases outside the gene matches: 9. The CDR3 length is 17 residues. CDR3 loop: CASSWGQTTSSGNTIYF. CDR3 nucleotides: TGCGCCAGCAGCTGGGGACAGACCACCAGCTCTGGAAACACCATATATTTT.

This clonotype was detected many times. The genes are TRBV3-1 and TRBJ2-1; weak D call: TRBD2 (6 bases). The CDR3 loop spans 17 amino acids. Germline V gene lookup returns CDR1 LGHDT and CDR2 YNNKEL (reference sequence). The V gene lost 4 bases and the J gene lost 2 bases, with 18 bases spanning the gap. DNA for the CDR3: TGTGCCAGCAGCCTAAGAGGGTCGGGAGTTCCCTACAATGAGCAGTTCTTC. Its protein product is CASSLRGSGVPYNEQFF.

This clonotype was picked up many times. This chain connects TRBV20-1 to TRBJ1-5; 9 bases are shared with TRBD1. The germline CDR1 and CDR2 sequences are DFQATT and SNEGSKA (reference sequence). V shed 1 base, J shed 2 bases, and the junction held 12 bases outside the gene matches. The CDR3 is made up of 18 amino acids. DNA for the CDR3: TGCAGTGCTAGAGTCCGGACAGGGGTGAGGGAAGGCAATCAGCCCCAGCATTTT. Translating gives CSARVRTGVREGNQPQHF.

The chain couples TRBV7-3 to TRBJ2-7; 9 positions agree with TRBD1. This CDR3 has 15 residues. Germline V gene lookup returns CDR1 SGHTA and CDR2 FQGTGA. V was clipped by 6 bases and J by 3 bases; unmatched bases: 9. CDR3 nucleotides: TGTGCCAGCAGTCCCGGGACAGGGTCTTTCTACGAGCAGTACTTC. Translating gives CASSPGTGSFYEQYF.

The V call is TRBV5-6, the J call TRBJ1-5; no firm D call. The CDR3 is made up of 14 amino acids. V was trimmed by 4 bases and J by 7 bases, leaving 15 bases between them. From germline, CDR1 is SGHDT and CDR2 YYEEEE. CDR3 loop: CASSPGAGVQPQHF. The CDR3, as DNA: TGTGCCAGCAGCCCGGGAGCGGGTGTGCAGCCCCAGCATTTT.

The CDR3 spells CASSLPLRGETQYF. In DNA, the CDR3 is TGTGCCAGCAGCTTGCCCTTGCGGGGAGAGACCCAGTACTTC. V gene TRBV5-4 combines with J gene TRBJ2-5, with D perhaps TRBD2 (6 bases). V shed 1 base and J shed 4 bases, with 11 bases lying between them. The CDR3 extends over 14 amino acids. The germline V gene has CDR1 SGHNT and CDR2 YYREEE (reference sequence).

In this sample, this clonotype turned up many times. One base away lies a much larger clone, so this may be a sequencing read error. CDR3 in DNA: TGTGCCAGCAGTGCTCGGGCTAGCGGAGAGCAGTTCTTC. This codes for CASSARASGEQFF. The rearrangement joins TRBV12-3 or TRBV12-4 to TRBJ2-1, with TRBD2 matching 7 bases. This CDR3 has 13 amino acids. Trimming cost V 5 bases and J 10 bases; bases outside gene matches: 8.

This chain joins TRBV7-9 and TRBJ1-1; 7 bases align to TRBD1. CDR1 is SEHNR and CDR2 is FQNEAQ in the germline V gene (reference sequence). The CDR3 is 12 residues long. V lost 8 bases to trimming and J lost 3 bases; unmatched junction nucleotides: 3. CDR3 amino acids: CASGRGDTEAFF. The CDR3 coding sequence is TGTGCCAGCGGCAGGGGGGACACTGAAGCTTTCTTT.

This clonotype was recorded many times. V and J are TRBV7-9 and TRBJ2-1, with D possibly TRBD2 on 5 matching bases. Trimming pared 7 bases from V and 0 bases from J, leaving 13 bases between. Germline V gives CDR1 SEHNR, CDR2 FQNEAQ (reference sequence). This CDR3 region has 15 residues. The DNA of the CDR3 is TGTGCCAGCACCAAAAGCGGCTACTCCTACAATGAGCAGTTCTTC. Its protein product is CASTKSGYSYNEQFF.

This clonotype rates as medium-sized. The chain is built from TRBV24-1 and TRBJ2-3, with a possible D match to TRBD2 (6 bases). Germline V gene sequence: CDR1 KGHDR, CDR2 SFDVKD. V was trimmed by 3 bases and J by 0 bases, leaving 15 bases between them. The CDR3 runs 17 residues. As DNA, the CDR3 is TGTGCCACCAGTGATCCCGATCTAGCGCAAAGCACAGATACGCAGTATTTT. Its protein product is CATSDPDLAQSTDTQYF.

For this clonotype: One end of the junction varies from germline; a read error may be responsible. V is TRBV6-1 and J is TRBJ2-5, with TRBD2 as a possible D gene (6 bases). Germline assignment: CDR1 MNHNS and CDR2 SASEGT. This CDR3 contains 15 residues. The CDR3 region is CASREVWTHGGAQYF. The CDR3 bases are TGTGCCAGCCGTGAAGTATGGACTCACGGAGGGGCCCAGTACTTC.

There are many counts of this clonotype. The J gene is TRBJ1-5, the V gene TRBV5-5; TRBD1 might be the D (5 bases). The germline V and J ends were trimmed by 2 bases and 5 bases, with 8 bases remaining between them. Germline assignment: CDR1 SGHKS and CDR2 YYEKEE (reference sequence). This CDR3 region has 13 residues. The CDR3 reads CASSLGVDQPQHF. In DNA form, the CDR3 reads TGTGCCAGCAGCTTAGGGGTTGATCAGCCCCAGCATTTT.

The CDR3 spells CSLAGPYNEQFF. The CDR3 bases are TGCAGCTTAGCGGGACCTTACAATGAGCAGTTCTTC. The chain combines TRBV29-1 with TRBJ2-1, with 8 bases lining up with TRBD2. Germline CDR1 is SQVTM and CDR2 is ANQGSEA. V was clipped by 8 bases and J by 4 bases; unmatched bases: 4. This CDR3 comprises 12 residues.

This clonotype was picked up one time. The chain recombines TRBV5-8 with TRBJ2-7, with D uncertain. Germline V gene sequence: CDR1 SGHTS, CDR2 YDEGEE. The CDR3 runs to 11 residues. Trimming shortened V by 0 bases and J by 7 bases, and 5 bases separated the two germline ends. CDR3 DNA: TGTGCCAGCAGCTTGGTGTCTGAGCAGTACTTC. Its translation: CASSLVSEQYF.

This clonotype has a count of ten or more. A junction boundary mismatches the germline segment, possibly from a read error. J is TRBJ2-2 and V is TRBV5-1; D is tentatively TRBD1 or TRBD2 (5 bases each). The CDR3 length is 15 residues. In germline, CDR1 is SGHRS, CDR2 YFSETQ. CDR3 DNA: TGCGCCGGCAGCTTGCTCAGGGACGGCACCGGGGAGCTGTTTTTT. Translated, it gives CAGSLLRDGTGELFF.

This clonotype was picked up many times. The chain employs TRBV6-6 and TRBJ2-3; D is unclear. Germline CDR1 and CDR2: MNHNY and SVGAGI (reference sequence). Trimming pared 10 bases from V and 0 bases from J, leaving 8 bases between. CDR3 length equals 12 residues. CDR3 loop: CATRNSTDTQYF. In DNA, the CDR3 is TGTGCCACCCGAAACAGCACAGATACGCAGTATTTT.

V and J are TRBV29-1 and TRBJ2-3; TRBD2 might be the D (6 bases). The CDR3 length is 14 residues. V shed 8 bases and J shed 0 bases, with 15 bases lying between them. The germline gives CDR1 SQVTM, CDR2 ANQGSEA. CDR3 region: CSPQPGVSTDTQYF. In nucleotides, the CDR3 is TGCAGCCCACAACCGGGAGTAAGCACAGATACGCAGTATTTT.

For this clonotype: At one of its ends the junction is not consistent with the germline gene, which may arise from a read error. The rearrangement uses TRBV7-9 and TRBJ2-7; 7 bases line up with TRBD1. The CDR3 has 14 residues. CDR1 and CDR2 from the germline V gene are SEHNR and FQNEAQ (reference sequence). CDR3 region: CASGQQGRSYEQYF. CDR3 nucleotide sequence: TGTGCCAGCGGCCAACAGGGGCGCTCCTACGAGCAGTACTTT. Full variable domain (rest looked up from reference TRBV7-9 and TRBJ2-7): DTGVSQNPRHKITKRGQNVTFRCDPISEHNRLYWYRQTLGQGPEFLTYFQNEAQLEKSRLLSDRFSAERPKGSFSTLEIQRTEQGDSAMYLCASGQQGRSYEQYFGPGTRLTVT.